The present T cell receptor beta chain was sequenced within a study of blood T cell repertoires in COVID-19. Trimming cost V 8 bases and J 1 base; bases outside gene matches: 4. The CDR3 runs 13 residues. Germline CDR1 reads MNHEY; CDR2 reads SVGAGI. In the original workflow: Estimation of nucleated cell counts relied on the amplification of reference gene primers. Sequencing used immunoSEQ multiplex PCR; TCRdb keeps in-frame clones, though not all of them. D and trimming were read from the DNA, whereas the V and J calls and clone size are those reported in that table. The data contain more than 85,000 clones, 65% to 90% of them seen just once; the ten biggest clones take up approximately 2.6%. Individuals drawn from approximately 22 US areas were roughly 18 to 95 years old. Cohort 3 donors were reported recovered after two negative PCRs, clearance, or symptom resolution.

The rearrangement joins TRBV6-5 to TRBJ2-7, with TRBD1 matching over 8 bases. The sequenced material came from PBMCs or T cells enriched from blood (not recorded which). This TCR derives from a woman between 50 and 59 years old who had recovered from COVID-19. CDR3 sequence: CASGQGPSYEQYF. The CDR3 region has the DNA TGTGCCAGCGGACAGGGACCGTCCTACGAGCAGTACTTC.